This is a list of T cell receptor beta chains from one sample in a study of T cell clonotyping in hematopoietic cell transplantation. Method: immunoSEQ multiplex PCR; TCRdb's copy keeps in-frame clones and lacks some. The sample lists fewer than 100,000 clones; 90% to 97% were seen once. The material sequenced was peripheral blood mononuclear cells, taken before stem cell transplant. The receptors come from a woman aged 45-65 years with acute myeloid leukemia. Some clones in this sample may be carry-over from other donors' samples. CDR3s include the opening cysteine and the closing phenylalanine or tryptophan. The order of the fields is V gene, clone size, J gene, D gene, CDR3 protein, CDR3 DNA. D genes are given only for firm matches. Some rows mark clone size as missing; the rest say once, few, many or name a class of expanded clone.

TRBV19	NA	TRBJ2-3	NA	CASSIGLGTDTQYF	TGTGCCAGTAGTATAGGTTTAGGCACAGATACGCAGTATTTT
TRBV29-1	NA	TRBJ1-3	NA	CSARDNSGNTIYF	TGCAGCGCTCGGGACAACTCTGGAAACACCATATATTTT
TRBV5-4	NA	TRBJ2-5	TRBD2	CASSSGLAIETQYF	TGTGCCAGCAGCTCTGGACTAGCTATAGAGACCCAGTACTTC
TRBV30	NA	TRBJ2-1	NA	CALTRAWSYNEQFF	TGTGCCTTAACTAGGGCTTGGTCCTACAATGAGCAGTTCTTC
TRBV7-8	NA	TRBJ1-5	NA	CASSPSGSTDQPQHF	TGTGCCAGCAGCCCCTCCGGTAGTACCGATCAGCCCCAGCATTTT
TRBV7-8	NA	TRBJ2-7	NA	CASSLGIDEQYF	TGTGCCAGCAGCTTAGGTATCGACGAGCAGTACTTC
TRBV6-5	NA	TRBJ2-1	TRBD2	CASSYSRLAGSNEQFF	TGTGCCAGCAGTTACTCGAGGCTAGCGGGAAGCAATGAGCAGTTCTTC
TRBV2	NA	TRBJ2-7	NA	CASRGGGYYEQYF	TGTGCCAGCAGGGGGGGCGGGTACTACGAGCAGTACTTC
TRBV5-6	NA	TRBJ1-5	NA	CASSLYGVSVQPQHF	TGTGCCAGCAGCTTGTACGGGGTGTCGGTTCAGCCCCAGCATTTT
TRBV14	NA	TRBJ1-1	TRBD1	CASRRTGVTEAFF	TGTGCCAGCAGACGAACAGGGGTGACTGAAGCTTTCTTT
TRBV28	NA	TRBJ2-7	NA	CASSTLRGREQYF	TGTGCCAGCAGTACTCTTCGGGGACGCGAGCAGTACTTC
TRBV13	NA	TRBJ1-1	NA	CASSSAPVNTEAFF	TGTGCCAGCAGCTCCGCGCCGGTGAACACTGAAGCTTTCTTT
TRBV6-1	NA	TRBJ2-7	NA	CASSEIWYRGGEQYF	TGTGCCAGCAGTGAAATTTGGTACAGGGGGGGCGAGCAGTACTTC
TRBV11-2	NA	TRBJ1-2	NA	CASSLVRGWGYTF	TGTGCCAGCAGCTTAGTCAGGGGCTGGGGCTACACCTTC
TRBV6-5	NA	TRBJ2-5	NA	CASAEGFLETQYF	TGTGCCAGCGCCGAGGGGTTTTTGGAGACCCAGTACTTC
TRBV6-5	NA	TRBJ1-3	NA	CASSRSHLSGNTIYF	TGTGCCAGCAGTAGATCACATTTATCTGGAAACACCATATATTTT
TRBV30	NA	TRBJ1-1	NA	CAYYLGVGTEAFF	TGTGCCTATTATCTCGGGGTTGGGACTGAAGCTTTCTTT
TRBV29-1	few	TRBJ2-7	TRBD2	CSVEAETSAYYEQYF	TGCAGCGTTGAAGCGGAGACTAGCGCATACTACGAGCAGTACTTC
TRBV5-1	NA	TRBJ1-3	NA	CASSASIGNTIYF	TGCGCCAGCAGCGCCTCCATTGGAAACACCATATATTTT
TRBV30	NA	TRBJ2-7	NA	CAWSPFGGTYEQYF	TGTGCCTGGAGCCCTTTCGGAGGGACCTACGAGCAGTACTTC
TRBV5-1	NA	TRBJ2-1	TRBD2	CASSLAGGSGGVYSYNEQFF	TGCGCCAGCAGCTTGGCCGGTGGTAGCGGGGGGGTTTATTCTTACAATGAGCAGTTCTTC
TRBV28	NA	TRBJ1-3	NA	CASSIQRGTGNTIYF	TGTGCCAGCAGTATCCAGCGCGGCACTGGAAACACCATATATTTT
TRBV30	NA	TRBJ2-5	NA	CAWSVSPKQETQYF	TGTGCCTGGAGTGTTTCTCCAAAGCAAGAGACCCAGTACTTC
TRBV30	NA	TRBJ1-4	TRBD1	CAWSSGQGREKLFF	TGTGCCTGGAGTTCCGGACAGGGACGGGAAAAACTGTTTTTT
TRBV6-5	NA	TRBJ1-6	TRBD1	CASSYSGTGNSPLHF	TGTGCCAGCAGTTACTCCGGGACAGGAAATTCACCCCTCCACTTT
TRBV11-3	NA	TRBJ1-1	NA	CASSQGRIDLRDTEAFF	TGTGCCAGCAGCCAGGGACGGATTGACCTCAGGGACACTGAAGCTTTCTTT
TRBV5-1	NA	TRBJ2-7	NA	CASSFYSGTYEQYF	TGCGCCAGCAGCTTCTACTCCGGGACGTACGAGCAGTACTTC
TRBV29-1	NA	TRBJ2-6	NA	CSVGVKRSGANVLTF	TGCAGCGTTGGGGTCAAGAGGTCTGGGGCCAACGTCCTGACTTTC
TRBV6-1	NA	TRBJ1-1	TRBD1	CASSVGGLTEAFF	TGTGCCAGCAGTGTAGGGGGCCTCACTGAAGCTTTCTTT